This T cell receptor (beta chain) stems from a study of cytomegalovirus exposure and HLA in healthy donors. Although they were nominally healthy when sampled, donors likely had unrecorded immune exposures. The J segment lost 1 base and the V segment lost 1 base, leaving 8 bases of the junction unmatched. The CDR3 is 19 amino acids. CDR1 is MDHEN and CDR2 is SYDVKM in the germline V gene. Primers: 60 Vbeta forward and 13 Jbeta reverse. TCRdb's copy holds only in-frame clones and misses some; the assay was immunoSEQ multiplex PCR. This table holds 87,000 or so clones, approximately 7.1% found once. This receptor was identified in a man aged 50 or older in good health and CMV-seronegative. The chain has TRBV28 and TRBJ2-2; 11 nucleotides line up with TRBD2. Sequenced sample: PBMCs. The DNA of the CDR3 is TGTGCCAGCAGTTTATACCTAGCGGGAGGCCGCCGGAACACCGGGGAGCTGTTTTTT. Its translation is CASSLYLAGGRRNTGELFF.